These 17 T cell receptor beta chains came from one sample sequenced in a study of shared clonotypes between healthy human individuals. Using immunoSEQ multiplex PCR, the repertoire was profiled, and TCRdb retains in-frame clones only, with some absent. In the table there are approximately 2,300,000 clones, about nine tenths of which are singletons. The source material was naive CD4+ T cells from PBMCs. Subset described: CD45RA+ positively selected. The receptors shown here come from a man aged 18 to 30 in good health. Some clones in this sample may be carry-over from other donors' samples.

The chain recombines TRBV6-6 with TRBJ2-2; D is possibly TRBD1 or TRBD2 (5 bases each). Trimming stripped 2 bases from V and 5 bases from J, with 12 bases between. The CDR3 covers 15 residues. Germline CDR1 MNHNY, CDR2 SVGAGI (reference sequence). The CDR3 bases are TGTGCCAGCAGTTACCGGGACCGCGATACCGGGGAGCTGTTTTTT. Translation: CASSYRDRDTGELFF.

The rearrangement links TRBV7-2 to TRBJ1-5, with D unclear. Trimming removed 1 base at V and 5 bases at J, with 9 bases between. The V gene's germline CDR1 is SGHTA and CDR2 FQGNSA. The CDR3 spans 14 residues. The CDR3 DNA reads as TGTGCCAGCAGCTTAGTTCCAGACTATCAGCCCCAGCATTTT. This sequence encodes CASSLVPDYQPQHF.

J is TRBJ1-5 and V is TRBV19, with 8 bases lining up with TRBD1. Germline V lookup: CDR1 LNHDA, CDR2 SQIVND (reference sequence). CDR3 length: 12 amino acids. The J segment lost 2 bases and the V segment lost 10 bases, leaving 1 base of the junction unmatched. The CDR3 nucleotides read TGTGCCACCAGGGGGCGCAATCAGCCCCAGCATTTT. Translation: CATRGRNQPQHF.

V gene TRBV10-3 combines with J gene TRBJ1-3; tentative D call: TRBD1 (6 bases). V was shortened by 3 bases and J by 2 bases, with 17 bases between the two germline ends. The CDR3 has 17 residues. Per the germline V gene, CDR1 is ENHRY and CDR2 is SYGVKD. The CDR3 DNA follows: TGTGCCATCAGTGAAAGTTTCGGGGGGCGGCCTGGAAACACCATATATTTT. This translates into CAISESFGGRPGNTIYF.

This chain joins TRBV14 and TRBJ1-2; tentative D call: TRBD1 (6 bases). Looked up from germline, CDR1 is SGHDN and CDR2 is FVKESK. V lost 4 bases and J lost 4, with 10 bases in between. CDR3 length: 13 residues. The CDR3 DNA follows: TGTGCCAGCAGCCCCCCGGGGGCCTATGGCTACACCTTC. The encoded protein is CASSPPGAYGYTF.

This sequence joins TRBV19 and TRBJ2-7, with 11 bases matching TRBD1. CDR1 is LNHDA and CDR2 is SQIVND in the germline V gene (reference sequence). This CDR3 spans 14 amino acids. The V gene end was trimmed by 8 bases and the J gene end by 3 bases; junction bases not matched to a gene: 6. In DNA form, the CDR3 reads TGTGCCAGTTCGGACAGGGGGCGCCTCTACGAGCAGTACTTC. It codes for CASSDRGRLYEQYF.

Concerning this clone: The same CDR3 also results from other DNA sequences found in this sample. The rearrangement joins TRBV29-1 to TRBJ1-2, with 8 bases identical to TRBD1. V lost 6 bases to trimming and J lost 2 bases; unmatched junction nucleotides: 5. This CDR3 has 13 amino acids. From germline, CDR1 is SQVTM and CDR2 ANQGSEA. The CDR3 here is CSVRTGPNYGYTF. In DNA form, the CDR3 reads TGCAGCGTCAGGACAGGGCCAAACTATGGCTACACCTTC.

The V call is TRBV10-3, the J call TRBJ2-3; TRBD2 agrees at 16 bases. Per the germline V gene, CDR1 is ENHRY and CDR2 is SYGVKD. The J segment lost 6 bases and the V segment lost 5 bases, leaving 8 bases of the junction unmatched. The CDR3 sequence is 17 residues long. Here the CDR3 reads CAISTGTSGRAGDTQYF. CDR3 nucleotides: TGTGCCATCAGTACCGGGACTAGCGGGAGGGCCGGGGATACGCAGTATTTT.

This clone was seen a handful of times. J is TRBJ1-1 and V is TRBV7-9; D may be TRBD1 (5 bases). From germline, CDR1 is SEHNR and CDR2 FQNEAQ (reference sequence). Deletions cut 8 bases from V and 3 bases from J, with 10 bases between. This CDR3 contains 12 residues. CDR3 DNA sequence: TGTGCCAGCGGGGACCCCCACACTGAAGCTTTCTTT. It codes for CASGDPHTEAFF.

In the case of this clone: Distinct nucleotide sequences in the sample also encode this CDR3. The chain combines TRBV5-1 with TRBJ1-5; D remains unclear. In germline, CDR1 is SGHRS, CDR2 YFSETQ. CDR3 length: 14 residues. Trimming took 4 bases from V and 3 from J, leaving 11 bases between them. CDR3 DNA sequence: TGCGCCAGCAGCCCGGACGGATCCAATCAGCCCCAGCATTTT. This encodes CASSPDGSNQPQHF. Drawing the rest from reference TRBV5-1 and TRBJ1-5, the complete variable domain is KAGVTQTPRYLIKTRGQQVTLSCSPISGHRSVSWYQQTPGQGLQFLFEYFSETQRNKGNFPGRFSGRQFSNSRSEMNVSTLELGDSALYLCASSPDGSNQPQHFGDGTRLSIL.

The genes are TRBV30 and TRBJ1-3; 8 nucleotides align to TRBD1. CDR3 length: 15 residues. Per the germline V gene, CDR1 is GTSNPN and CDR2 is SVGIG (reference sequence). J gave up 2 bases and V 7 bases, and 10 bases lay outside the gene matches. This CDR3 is CALQNNRGTGNTIYF. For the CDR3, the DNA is TGTGCCTTACAAAACAACAGGGGGACTGGAAACACCATATATTTT.

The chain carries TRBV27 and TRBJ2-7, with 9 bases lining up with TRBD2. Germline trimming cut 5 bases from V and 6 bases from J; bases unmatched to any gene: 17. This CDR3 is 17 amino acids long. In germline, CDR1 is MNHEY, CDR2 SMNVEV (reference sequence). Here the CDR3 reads CASSPSRLAGLYLEQYF. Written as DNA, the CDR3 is TGTGCCAGCAGTCCAAGCCGGCTAGCGGGATTGTACCTCGAGCAGTACTTC.

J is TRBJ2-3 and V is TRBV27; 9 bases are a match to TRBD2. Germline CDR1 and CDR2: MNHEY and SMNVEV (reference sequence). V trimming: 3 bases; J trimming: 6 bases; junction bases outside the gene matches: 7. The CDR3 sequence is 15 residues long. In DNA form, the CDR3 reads TGTGCCAGCAGTTTGGTGCGGGAGGGCCCCGATACGCAGTATTTT. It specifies CASSLVREGPDTQYF.

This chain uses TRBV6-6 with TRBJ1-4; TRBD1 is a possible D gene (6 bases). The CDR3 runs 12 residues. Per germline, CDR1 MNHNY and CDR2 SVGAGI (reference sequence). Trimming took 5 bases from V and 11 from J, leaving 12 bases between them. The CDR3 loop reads CASSARQGKLFF. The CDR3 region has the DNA TGTGCCAGCAGTGCCCGTCAGGGGAAACTGTTTTTT.

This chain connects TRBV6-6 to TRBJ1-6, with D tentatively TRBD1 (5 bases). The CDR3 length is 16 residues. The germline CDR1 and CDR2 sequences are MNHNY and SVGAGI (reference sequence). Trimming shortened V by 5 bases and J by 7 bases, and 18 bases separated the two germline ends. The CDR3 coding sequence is TGTGCCAGCAGTCGGATGACCGACAGCCGAAATTCACCCCTCCACTTT. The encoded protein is CASSRMTDSRNSPLHF.

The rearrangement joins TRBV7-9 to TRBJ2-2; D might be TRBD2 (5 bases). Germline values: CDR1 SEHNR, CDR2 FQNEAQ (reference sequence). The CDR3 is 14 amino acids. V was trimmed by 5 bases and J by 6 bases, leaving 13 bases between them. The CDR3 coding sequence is TGTGCCAGCAGCCGACCCCTAGCTTCCGGGGAGCTGTTTTTT. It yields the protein CASSRPLASGELFF.

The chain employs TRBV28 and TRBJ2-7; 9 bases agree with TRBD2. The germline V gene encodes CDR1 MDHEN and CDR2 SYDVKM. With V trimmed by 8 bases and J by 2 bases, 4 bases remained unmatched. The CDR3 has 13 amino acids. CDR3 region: CASWGGRAYEQYF. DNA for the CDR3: TGTGCCAGCTGGGGCGGGAGGGCCTACGAGCAGTACTTC.